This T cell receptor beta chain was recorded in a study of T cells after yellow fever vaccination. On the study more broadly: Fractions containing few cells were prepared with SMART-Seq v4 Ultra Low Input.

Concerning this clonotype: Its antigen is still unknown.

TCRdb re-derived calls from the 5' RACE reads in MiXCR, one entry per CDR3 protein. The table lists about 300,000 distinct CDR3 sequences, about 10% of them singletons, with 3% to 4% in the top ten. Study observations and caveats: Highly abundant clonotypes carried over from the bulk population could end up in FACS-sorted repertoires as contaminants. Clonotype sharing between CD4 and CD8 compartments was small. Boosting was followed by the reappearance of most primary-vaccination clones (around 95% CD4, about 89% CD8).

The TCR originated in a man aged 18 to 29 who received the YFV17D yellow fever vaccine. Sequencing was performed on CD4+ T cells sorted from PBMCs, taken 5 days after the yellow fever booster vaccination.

The CDR3 DNA is TGTGCCAGCAGACCCCCAGGTTTGGTAGCTTTCTTT. Its translation is CASRPPGLVAFF. The rearrangement uses TRBV11-2 and TRBJ1-1; no reliable D call. The CDR3 has 12 residues. Trimming shortened V by 6 bases and J by 10 bases, and 15 bases separated the two germline ends. Looked up from germline, CDR1 is SGHAT and CDR2 is FQNNGV.